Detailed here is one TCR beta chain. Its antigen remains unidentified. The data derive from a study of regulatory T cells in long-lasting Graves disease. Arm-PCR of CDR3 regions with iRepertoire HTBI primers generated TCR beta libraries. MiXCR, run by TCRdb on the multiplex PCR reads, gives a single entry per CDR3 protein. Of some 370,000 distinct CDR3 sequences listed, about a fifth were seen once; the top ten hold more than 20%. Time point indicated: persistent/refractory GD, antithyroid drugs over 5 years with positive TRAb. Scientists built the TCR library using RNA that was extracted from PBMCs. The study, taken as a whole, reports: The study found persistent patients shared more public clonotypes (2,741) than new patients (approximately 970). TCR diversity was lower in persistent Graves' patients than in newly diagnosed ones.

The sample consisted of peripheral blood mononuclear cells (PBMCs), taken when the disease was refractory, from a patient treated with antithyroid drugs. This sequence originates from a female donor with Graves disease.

The CDR3, as DNA: TGTGCCAGCAGTTTATATGGGGGGGCGTTCGGCGAGCAGTACTTC. Translation gives CASSLYGGAFGEQYF. This sequence joins TRBV27 and TRBJ2-7, with a weak D call TRBD2 (7 bases). The length of the CDR3 is 15 residues. Trimming shortened V by 1 base and J by 6 bases, and 16 bases separated the two germline ends. Germline V lookup: CDR1 MNHEY, CDR2 SMNVEV (reference sequence).